This T cell receptor beta chain was retrieved from a study of T cells in Graves' hyperthyroidism and ophthalmopathy. Study in general: It was at initial diagnosis, before any treatment, that peripheral blood was collected.

RNA transcripts served as the template for amplifying TCR beta CDR3 regions. The HTBI set primed first-round TCR CDR3 RT-PCR. Each CDR3 protein is one row after TCRdb ran MiXCR on the multiplex PCR reads. The repertoire holds about 640,000 distinct CDR3 sequences, under 25% seen once, with under 35% in the top ten. Trimming cost V 6 bases and J 5 bases, with 10 bases left between them. This CDR3 region has 13 residues. Sequenced sample: blood. The sequence derives from a man aged 25 to 40 with Graves' ophthalmopathy. This rearrangement joins TRBV12-3 or TRBV12-4 to TRBJ1-4; D is perhaps TRBD1 (6 bases). In nucleotides, the CDR3 is TGTGCCAGCAGAACAGGGCAAAATGAAAAACTGTTTTTT. It encodes CASRTGQNEKLFF.